There are many counts of the clone carrying this T cell receptor (beta chain). Original methodology: Amplified reference gene primers provided the basis for estimating nucleated cell counts. Only in-frame clones appear in the TCRdb table, and some are missing; sequencing was by immunoSEQ multiplex PCR. V, J and clone size are taken as reported in that table, and D and trimming were inferred from the DNA itself. The table records some 150,000 clones, approximately 84% of them present only once. In terms of age and location, participants ranged from roughly 18 to 100 years and lived in about 25 US areas. Allocation to cohorts depended on clinical history reported by the participants. This entry is derived from a study of blood T cell repertoires in COVID-19. Overall study context: PBMCs, B-cell-depleted T cells, or T cells provided the cDNA or gDNA that made up the material.

Germline V gene data show CDR1 as SQVTM and CDR2 as ANQGSEA. The CDR3 runs 13 residues. The chain couples TRBV29-1 to TRBJ2-1; 11 nucleotides line up with TRBD1. The source of this sequence is a human donor with acute COVID-19. The donor label of this sample is uncertain. Sequences were obtained from PBMCs or T cells enriched from blood (not recorded which). The CDR3: CTQADRGRNEQFF. The DNA of the CDR3 is TGCACCCAAGCGGACAGGGGGCGGAATGAGCAGTTCTTC.